Sequencing of this T cell receptor beta chain was carried out in a study of CD8 T cells in ankylosing spondylitis. TCRdb fed the 5' RACE reads into MiXCR, producing one record per CDR3 protein. The sample shows around 150,000 distinct CDR3 sequences, 9.5% to 12% of them seen only once. The CDR3 covers 16 residues. The germline V gene has CDR1 LNHDA and CDR2 SQIVND (reference sequence). The junction had 12 bases not matched to a gene; V was cut back by 7 bases and J by 8 bases. The sequenced sample was blood, either unsorted or a sorted T cell fraction (not recorded which). This clonotype was sampled from a female donor with ankylosing spondylitis or in good health (not recorded which). The rearrangement links TRBV19 to TRBJ2-1, with 12 nucleotides matching TRBD1. CDR3 nucleotide sequence: TGTGCCAGTATGACTCCCAGGGACAGGGGGCACGATGAGCAGTTCTTC. Amino acid sequence: CASMTPRDRGHDEQFF.